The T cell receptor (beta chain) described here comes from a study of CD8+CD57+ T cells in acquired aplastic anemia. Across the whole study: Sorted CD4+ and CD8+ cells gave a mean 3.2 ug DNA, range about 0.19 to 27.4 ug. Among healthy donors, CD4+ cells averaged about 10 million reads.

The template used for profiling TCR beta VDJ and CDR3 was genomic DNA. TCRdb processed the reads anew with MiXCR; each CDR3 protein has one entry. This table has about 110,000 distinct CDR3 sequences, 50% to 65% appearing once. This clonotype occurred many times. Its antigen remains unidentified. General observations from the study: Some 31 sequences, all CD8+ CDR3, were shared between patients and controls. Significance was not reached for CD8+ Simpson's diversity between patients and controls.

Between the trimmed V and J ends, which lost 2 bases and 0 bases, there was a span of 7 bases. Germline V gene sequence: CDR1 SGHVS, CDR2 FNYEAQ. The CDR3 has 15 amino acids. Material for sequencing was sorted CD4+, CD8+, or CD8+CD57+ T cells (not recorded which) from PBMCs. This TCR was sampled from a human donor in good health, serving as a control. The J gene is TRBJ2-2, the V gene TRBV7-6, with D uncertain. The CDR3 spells CASSLYLTNTGELFF. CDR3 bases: TGTGCCAGCAGCTTATATCTAACGAACACCGGGGAGCTGTTTTTT.